These 16 T cell receptor beta chains share one sample of origin, sequenced in a study of blood T cells in healthy people across ages. Then a second PCR, running roughly 7 to 11 cycles, was carried out with a sample-barcoded 5' primer and a J-beta primer mix. A single record per CDR3 protein comes from TCRdb applying MiXCR to the 5' RACE reads. The sample includes some 780,000 distinct CDR3 sequences, approximately 60% of them seen just once. Sequencing input: blood. These receptors all come from a man between 40 and 49 years old in good health.

The table lists this clonotype with many counts. This chain joins TRBV7-2 and TRBJ2-3; no firm D call. V lost 5 bases, J lost 2 bases, and 5 bases lay in between. This CDR3 contains 12 residues. CDR1 and CDR2 from the germline V gene are SGHTA and FQGNSA. In DNA, the CDR3 is TGTGCCAGCAGCCCTCACACAGATACGCAGTATTTT. Its translation is CASSPHTDTQYF.

V is TRBV9 and J is TRBJ2-5; 13 nucleotides line up with TRBD2. The germline CDR1 and CDR2 sequences are SGDLS and YYNGEE. V trimming: 3 bases; J trimming: 3 bases; junction bases outside the gene matches: 2. This CDR3 region has 15 residues. The CDR3 nucleotides read TGTGCCAGCAGCGGCGGACTAGCGGGGGAAGAGACCCAGTACTTC. Encoded protein: CASSGGLAGEETQYF. Filled out from reference TRBV9 and TRBJ2-5, the complete variable domain reads DSGVTQTPKHLITATGQRVTLRCSPRSGDLSVYWYQQSLDQGLQFLIQYYNGEERAKGNILERFSAQQFPDLHSELNLSSLELGDSALYFCASSGGLAGEETQYFGPGTRLLVL.

This clonotype was picked up a small number of times. This chain uses TRBV28 with TRBJ1-2; 7 nucleotides agree with TRBD1. V trimming: 3 bases; J trimming: 2 bases; junction bases outside the gene matches: 12. This CDR3 is built from 17 residues. Germline-derived CDR1 and CDR2 are MDHEN and SYDVKM. CDR3 bases: TGTGCCAGCAGTTTCCCCTCCCCCATACAGGGGAACTATGGCTACACCTTC. Translated, it gives CASSFPSPIQGNYGYTF.

The DNA for the CDR3 is TGTGCCAGCGGGGCAGGTGCGGAGGGTACGCAGTATTTT. It translates to CASGAGAEGTQYF. V usage is TRBV6-6 and J usage is TRBJ2-3; tentative D call: TRBD2 (6 bases). The CDR3 covers 13 residues. Trimming stripped 8 bases from V and 8 bases from J, with 17 bases between. CDR1 is MNHNY and CDR2 is SVGAGI in the germline V gene (reference sequence).

This clonotype was seen at least ten times. The rearrangement links TRBV12-3 or TRBV12-4 to TRBJ1-4; D is uncertain. This CDR3 is 13 amino acids long. Trimming left V 8 bases short and J 1 base short, with 8 bases between. CDR3 amino acids: CASWGETNEKLFF. DNA for the CDR3: TGTGCCAGCTGGGGTGAAACTAATGAAAAACTGTTTTTT.

The J gene is TRBJ1-2, the V gene TRBV6-6, with D unresolved. Per germline, CDR1 MNHNY and CDR2 SVGAGI (reference sequence). V was clipped by 6 bases and J by 6 bases, with 14 bases between them. The CDR3 has 13 residues. The CDR3 bases are TGTGCCAGCAGAGATACAGAGCTGGATGGCTACACCTTC. Encoded protein: CASRDTELDGYTF.

The gene calls are TRBV7-9 and TRBJ2-4, with D unclear. This CDR3 contains 14 residues. Germline V lookup: CDR1 SEHNR, CDR2 FQNEAQ (reference sequence). The V end was cut by 2 bases, the J end by 8 bases, with 13 bases between. In nucleotides, the CDR3 is TGTGCCAGCAGCTTATTGGGGTCTTTGGACATTCAGTACTTC. Amino acid sequence: CASSLLGSLDIQYF. The variable domain in full, completed from reference TRBV7-9 and TRBJ2-4, reads DTGVSQNPRHKITKRGQNVTFRCDPISEHNRLYWYRQTLGQGPEFLTYFQNEAQLEKSRLLSDRFSAERPKGSFSTLEIQRTEQGDSAMYLCASSLLGSLDIQYFGAGTRLSVL.

This clonotype was recorded only once. The V and J genes are TRBV28 and TRBJ2-5; D is possibly TRBD1 or TRBD2 (6 bases each). The CDR3 has 15 residues. The V end was cut by 2 bases, the J end by 11 bases, with 21 bases between. Germline lookup yields CDR1 MDHEN and CDR2 SYDVKM. The CDR3 sequence is CASSLGGGLFYGQYF. CDR3 DNA sequence: TGTGCCAGCAGTTTAGGAGGGGGACTCTTCTACGGGCAGTACTTC.

The chain has TRBV27 and TRBJ2-5, with 8 bases identical to TRBD2. The CDR3 runs to 16 residues. With V trimmed by 2 bases and J by 5 bases, 10 bases remained unmatched. CDR1 and CDR2 from the germline V gene are MNHEY and SMNVEV (reference sequence). The CDR3 region has the DNA TGTGCCAGCAGTTTACGGGGGGGATTTCAAGCGGAGACCCAGTACTTC. Amino acids: CASSLRGGFQAETQYF.

The genes are TRBV28 and TRBJ2-4, with TRBD2 matching 9 bases. The J call is doubtful: the DNA matches TRBJ2-7 better. Germline values: CDR1 MDHEN, CDR2 SYDVKM. This CDR3 has 14 amino acids. The CDR3 bases are TGTGCCAGCAGTTCCGGACTAGCGAGTTACGAGCAGTACTTC. Amino acid sequence: CASSSGLASYEQYF.

The J gene is TRBJ2-3, the V gene TRBV7-9, with 7 nucleotides matching TRBD1. Trimming took 0 bases from V and 3 from J; bases not matched to a gene: 6. The CDR3 loop spans 16 amino acids. Germline CDR1 is SEHNR and CDR2 is FQNEAQ (reference sequence). CDR3 sequence (DNA): TGTGCCAGCAGCTTAGCGTCCGGGACAGAGACAGATACGCAGTATTTT. It codes for CASSLASGTETDTQYF.

V and J are TRBV5-6 and TRBJ2-5; tentatively, D is TRBD1 or TRBD2 (6 bases each). This CDR3 contains 16 residues. Trimming pared 1 base from V and 4 bases from J, leaving 17 bases between. Germline lookup yields CDR1 SGHDT and CDR2 YYEEEE. DNA for the CDR3: TGTGCCAGCAGCTTGAGGGGGGCGGGGCCCGGAGAGACCCAGTACTTC. This gives the protein CASSLRGAGPGETQYF.

There are many counts of this clonotype. This chain links TRBV6-1 with TRBJ2-5; D call uncertain. The V gene lost 5 bases and the J gene lost 7 bases, with 11 bases spanning the gap. This CDR3 is built from 12 residues. CDR1 is MNHNS, CDR2 SASEGT, per germline. This CDR3 reads CASSPSLGTQYF. The CDR3 DNA follows: TGTGCCAGCAGTCCGAGCTTGGGGACCCAGTACTTC.

This clonotype showed up just a few times. CDR3 DNA: TGTGCCAGCAGCTTCGGCGGGGCCAATAATGAAAAACTGTTTTTT. Translated: CASSFGGANNEKLFF. This chain uses TRBV5-5 with TRBJ1-4; tentatively, D is TRBD1 (5 bases). Looked up from germline, CDR1 is SGHKS and CDR2 is YYEKEE (reference sequence). This CDR3 comprises 15 residues. Trimming took off 2 bases at V and 4 bases at J, with 12 bases between the two ends.

The chain joins TRBV12-3 or TRBV12-4 to TRBJ1-1; D not resolved. The CDR3 loop spans 12 amino acids. V lost 7 bases and J lost 0, with 6 bases in between. The DNA of the CDR3 is TGTGCCAGCACCGAGATGAACACTGAAGCTTTCTTT. Its translation is CASTEMNTEAFF.

V usage is TRBV6-5 and J usage is TRBJ2-5; perhaps TRBD2 as D (6 bases). The germline gives CDR1 MNHEY, CDR2 SVGAGI. Trimming stripped 2 bases from V and 1 base from J, with 26 bases between. This CDR3 has 20 amino acids. CDR3 amino acids: CASSYGWVLGGGTVQETQYF. The CDR3 coding sequence is TGTGCCAGCAGTTACGGTTGGGTCTTGGGAGGAGGGACGGTCCAAGAGACCCAGTACTTC.